The table lists the clone carrying this T cell receptor (beta chain) with a few counts. The antigen remains unidentified. Assay used: immunoSEQ multiplex PCR; TCRdb lists only in-frame clones, some missing. The repertoire holds 65,000 or so clones, with approximately 94% as singletons. CDR3 size: 15 residues. Germline V gene data show CDR1 as MNHNS and CDR2 as SASEGT. Unmatched junction bases numbered 4, after V lost 7 bases and J lost 4 bases. These data originate in a study of cytomegalovirus exposure and HLA in healthy donors. Study-level results: Usually a TCR sequence was rare, but some public TCRs were found in many donors. Some TCR beta chains (roughly 160 of them) were listed as cytomegalovirus-associated. Reportedly, cytomegalovirus status was diagnosed with high sensitivity and specificity.

V usage is TRBV6-1 and J usage is TRBJ2-3; TRBD2 aligns across 14 bases. The material sequenced was PBMCs. This clonotype originated in a young man in good health and CMV-seropositive. This CDR3 is CASTRLAGGPDTQYF. The CDR3 nucleotides read TGTGCCAGCACCCGACTAGCGGGGGGGCCAGATACGCAGTATTTT.